The subject of this entry is one T cell receptor beta chain. The target antigen is unknown. This CDR3 contains 16 residues. V was clipped by 0 bases and J by 2 bases; unmatched bases: 5. Germline assignment: CDR1 SGDLS and CDR2 YYNGEE. Collection occurred without any documented infections or immune events in donors. The sample is drawn from a study of identifying expanded T cells in peripheral blood. TCRdb's copy holds only in-frame clones and misses some; the assay was immunoSEQ multiplex PCR. Of more than 90,000 clones in the sample, around nine tenths are singletons; the top ten hold 15% to 20%. Findings and limits, study-wide: Technical replicates showed about 1.1 changed clones; roughly two weeks 15 to 20; four weeks 19. Across healthy donors, higher total template counts meant significantly greater roughly 2-week count variance.

The TCR originated in a person aged 18-70 years in good health. Sequencing input: blood. V gene TRBV9 combines with J gene TRBJ2-1; 7 positions match TRBD2. CDR3 coding DNA: TGTGCCAGCAGCGTAGGGGCCGGGACTACCTACAATGAGCAGTTCTTC. Its protein is CASSVGAGTTYNEQFF.